This T cell receptor beta chain is drawn from a study of T cell responses to AZD1222 COVID-19 vaccine (dated by TCRdb to 2020 to 2023). About the full investigation: AZD1222 recipients whose second dose came at about 4 weeks and those whose second dose came at about 12 weeks were combined into one group, since spike-specific TCR depth and breadth did not differ between the two schedules. A total of under 250 trial participants underwent TCR sequencing, of whom nearly 210 had received two doses of AZD1222 and some 25 had received two doses of the MenACWY control vaccine. Trial participants were enrolled into age subgroups of 18-55, 56-69 and 70-plus years, which contained approximately 150, 28 and 58 TCR-sequenced participants, respectively.

Comments on this clone: Its antigen is still unknown. No clone much larger than this one lies a single base away; base qualities are absent.

Counted from cysteine to phenylalanine, this CDR3 has 12 amino acids. Solely the CDR3 DNA is kept, with 36 bases framed from the first base. The germline V gene encodes CDR1 GTSNPN and CDR2 SVGIG (reference sequence). The CDR3 regions of human TCRbeta chains were analyzed by immunosequencing. Per the original workflow: TCRs in the repertoires were matched against a reference library of SARS-CoV-2-specific TCRs that had been generated with the MIRA antigen-specificity platform. Breadth was defined as the fraction of unique TCRs that were SARS-CoV-2-associated. Depth was defined as the fraction of total T cells that were SARS-CoV-2-associated. Using the MIRA data, each spike-specific TCR was mapped to the spike region that the TCR reacts to and placed in a CD4 or CD8 class. Log10-transformed breadth and depth values were compared by one-way ANOVA with Sidak's multiple comparisons tests. TCRdb holds this immuneACCESS table with in-frame rearrangements only. Some clones are missing; in checked studies, unresolved V genes explain under half, and the rest has no known cause. V and J calls and clone size come straight from that table; D and trimming were deduced from the DNA. Here the sample has approximately 120,000 clones; around 89% occur a single time. Of the sample, around 4% falls within the top ten clones.

In the paper's terms, the time point label means: baseline before first vaccination. The vaccinee samples were drawn from two UK trials, COV001 and COV002, one of which was a single-blind randomized controlled phase 2/3 trial testing AZD1222 (ChAdOx1 nCoV-19) in healthy adults. For TCRbeta chain sequencing, PBMC samples were collected from trial participants at day 0 and at day 28 after the second dose. Results and caveats for the whole study, not just this receptor: Reportedly, close to half of the unique spike-specific TCRs recognized epitopes lying outside the regions that are mutated in the B.1.351 and B.1.1.7 variants. Conclusions about previously exposed vaccinees are limited, since just 5 or 6 AZD1222 recipients were seropositive for SARS-CoV-2 at baseline. Because no day 14 peak-response samples were available, the repertoires could be characterized only after the peak T cell response. Participants were mostly white British and included more females than males, and it was suggested by the authors that clonal diversity may have been underestimated. In the small 56-69-year group, the increase in depth fell short of significance, most likely because of low power. After two AZD1222 doses, spike-specific TCR breadth and depth were significantly higher than at day 0 and than in MenACWY recipients. CD4 TCRs associated with the vaccine covered the entire spike protein, and the dominant responses were in regions 160-218 and 743-854.

The source material was peripheral blood, sampled on day 0 of AZD1222 vaccination. The rearranged chain carries TRBV30 and TRBJ2-7, with 7 bases matching TRBD1. The source of this sequence is an adult in good health. The DNA reads as follows: TGTGCGCTGGGGACAGTACTGAGCGAGCAGTACTTC. This gives the protein CALGTVLSEQYF.